This is a list of T cell receptor beta chains from one sample in a study of vaccination and CD4 T cells after COVID-19. The antigens of these receptors remain unknown. TCRdb ran MiXCR on the PCR reads and lists one entry per CDR3 protein. This sample has more than 15,000 distinct CDR3 sequences, with 40% to 50% found just once. The sequenced sample consisted of CD4+ T cells from blood, cultured in vitro. These receptors all come from a human donor who had recovered from COVID-19. The CDR3 runs from the conserved cysteine through the conserved F or W. The order of the fields is V gene, D gene, J gene, clone size, CDR3 DNA, CDR3 protein. The D gene is left open where the match is weak. Rows give clone size only sometimes, using once, few, many, or a class for an expanded clone.

TRBV20-1	TRBD2	TRBJ2-1	few	TGCAGTGCTTCCTCCGGGACTAGCGGGAGGATTGGTGAGCAGTTCTTC	CSASSGTSGRIGEQFF
TRBV15	NA	TRBJ2-5	NA	TGTGTCACCAGCAGAGATTTTAGGCAGGGAGAGACCCAGTACTTC	CVTSRDFRQGETQYF
TRBV6-1	NA	TRBJ1-3	medium-sized	TGTGCCAGCAGACAGGGCAACACCATATATTTT	CASRQGNTIYF
TRBV6-5	NA	TRBJ1-3	few	TGTGCCAGCAGTTACTCGAGTTCTGGAAACACCATATATTTT	CASSYSSSGNTIYF
TRBV2	NA	TRBJ1-1	few	TGTGCCAGCATGTACAGACGGACTGAAGCTTTCTTT	CASMYRRTEAFF
TRBV19	NA	TRBJ1-1	few	TGTGCCAGTAGTATCAGTCAACGGGGTGAAGCTTTCTTT	CASSISQRGEAFF
TRBV12-3/TRBV12-4	TRBD2	TRBJ2-5	NA	TGTGCCAGCAGAGCCACTAGCGGGAGTGAAAAGACCCAGTACTTC	CASRATSGSEKTQYF
TRBV20-1	NA	TRBJ2-2	NA	TGCAGTGCTAGAGATCGCGAGGCCGGGGAGCTGTTTTTT	CSARDREAGELFF
TRBV27	NA	TRBJ2-5	NA	TGTGCCAGCAAACGGCATTACAGGGATGAAGAGACCCAGTACTTC	CASKRHYRDEETQYF
TRBV28	NA	TRBJ2-2	NA	TGTGCCAGCAGTTTGGGTAGTCCCCGGGGGGAGCTGTTTTTT	CASSLGSPRGELFF
TRBV7-7	TRBD2	TRBJ2-1	NA	TGTGCTAGCAGCCCCCTAGCGGGAGGAGCCTATGAGCAGTTCTTC	CASSPLAGGAYEQFF
TRBV30	NA	TRBJ1-6	NA	TGTGCCTGGAGTAGGGGGATGAATTCACCCCTCCACTTT	CAWSRGMNSPLHF
TRBV7-9	NA	TRBJ2-2	NA	TGTGCCAGCAGCTTAGCCTCCACCGGGGAGCTGTTTTTT	CASSLASTGELFF
TRBV2	TRBD1	TRBJ1-1	NA	TGTGCCAGCAGGACGGACAGGGGGCTGGGCACTGAAGCTTTCTTT	CASRTDRGLGTEAFF
TRBV5-4	TRBD2	TRBJ2-2	NA	TGTGCCAGCAGACGGACTAGTGCGAACACCGGGGAGCTGTTTTTT	CASRRTSANTGELFF
TRBV19	NA	TRBJ2-3	NA	TGTGCCAGTAGTGCCGACAGGAGCACAGATACGCAGTATTTT	CASSADRSTDTQYF
TRBV14	TRBD1	TRBJ1-3	NA	TGTGCCAGCAGCCAAGACGGACAGGGGAGAGTCATTTATTTT	CASSQDGQGRVIYF
TRBV7-9	NA	TRBJ1-2	NA	TGTGCCAGCACCCACTATGGCTACACCTTC	CASTHYGYTF
TRBV28	NA	TRBJ2-1	NA	TGTGCCAGCAGCGTGATTAGCGGGACAGCCTACAATGAGCAGTTCTTC	CASSVISGTAYNEQFF
TRBV5-1	NA	TRBJ1-2	NA	TGCGCCAGCAGGGGGGGCAGGGCCGTCTATGGCTACACCTTC	CASRGGRAVYGYTF
TRBV7-2	TRBD2	TRBJ2-1	NA	TGTGCCAGCAGCCTCTACGGGACTAGCGGACTCAATGAGCAGTTCTTC	CASSLYGTSGLNEQFF
TRBV5-1	TRBD1	TRBJ2-7	NA	TGCGCCAGCAGCCAAAACCGGGACAGCCGCTACGAGCAGTACTTC	CASSQNRDSRYEQYF
TRBV28	NA	TRBJ1-6	NA	TGTGCCAGCAGGGGGCATTTTCCTAATTCACCCCTCCACTTT	CASRGHFPNSPLHF
TRBV20-1	NA	TRBJ2-7	once	TGCAGTGCTAGACAGGCAAAGCAGTACTTC	CSARQAKQYF
TRBV28	NA	TRBJ1-2	NA	TGTGCCAGTCTCCGGGGGCCCATTTATGGCTACACCTTC	CASLRGPIYGYTF
TRBV2	TRBD2	TRBJ2-7	once	TGTGCCAGCAGCCGACTAGCGGGAGGCTACGAGCAGTACTTC	CASSRLAGGYEQYF
TRBV11-2	NA	TRBJ1-2	NA	TGTGCCAGCAGCCAAGACGCAGGGCCAAACTATGGCTACACCTTC	CASSQDAGPNYGYTF
TRBV6-4	NA	TRBJ2-2	few	TGTGCCAGCATGGTACTACCGAACACCGGGGAGCTGTTTTTT	CASMVLPNTGELFF
TRBV25-1	NA	TRBJ2-3	NA	TGTGCCAGCAGTGGACCGCTGGGAGATACGCAGTATTTT	CASSGPLGDTQYF
TRBV3-1	NA	TRBJ2-7	NA	TGTGCCAGCAGCCAAAACGCAGGGTTATCCTACGAGCAGTACTTC	CASSQNAGLSYEQYF
TRBV28	NA	TRBJ2-2	NA	TGTGCCAGCAGCCAGGCGGACCGCGGAGGGACCGGGGAGCTGTTTTTT	CASSQADRGGTGELFF
TRBV5-1	NA	TRBJ2-7	once	TGCGCCAGCAGAGCTGAGGGCGGGCAGTACTTC	CASRAEGGQYF
TRBV20-1	TRBD1	TRBJ1-2	few	TGCAGTGCTACTCTTGAGGGCAGGGGGCGAGGCTACACCTTC	CSATLEGRGRGYTF
TRBV6-1	NA	TRBJ2-2	NA	TGTGCCAGCACGGACGGGGTGGACACCGGGGAGCTGTTTTTT	CASTDGVDTGELFF
TRBV11-2	NA	TRBJ1-5	few	TGTGCCAGCAGCTTAGGAGGGGGGAAGGAGCATTTT	CASSLGGGKEHF
TRBV6-1	NA	TRBJ2-3	NA	TGTGCCAGCAGTATAGCCAAAGATACGCAGTATTTT	CASSIAKDTQYF
TRBV6-1	TRBD1	TRBJ2-7	once	TGTGCCATCAGTGAGCTTAGACCGGGACAGGCTTACGAGCAGTACTTC	CAISELRPGQAYEQYF
TRBV18	TRBD1	TRBJ2-2	NA	TGTGCCAGCTCACTAGTACCGGGACAGGGGCGGACCGGGGAGCTGTTTTTT	CASSLVPGQGRTGELFF
TRBV7-2	NA	TRBJ2-7	NA	TGTGCCAGCAGCTTAGCGCTAGGGTTATTCTACGAGCAGTACTTC	CASSLALGLFYEQYF
TRBV6-5	NA	TRBJ1-6	NA	TGTGCCAGCAGTAACTCCTGGCAGACCAATTCACCCCTCCACTTT	CASSNSWQTNSPLHF
TRBV12-3/TRBV12-4	NA	TRBJ1-6	few	TGTGCCAGCAGTTTATCACGGGCAAATAATTCACCCCTCCACTTT	CASSLSRANNSPLHF
TRBV5-5	NA	TRBJ2-7	few	TGTGCCAGCAGCTTGGATACTCGGTACGAGCAGTACTTC	CASSLDTRYEQYF
TRBV6-7	NA	TRBJ1-5	few	TGTGCCTCGGGCAATCAGCCCCAGCATTTT	CASGNQPQHF
TRBV18	TRBD1	TRBJ1-1	NA	TGTGCCAGCTCACCAATCGAGGGGGACAGGACTGAAGCTTTCTTT	CASSPIEGDRTEAFF
TRBV20-1	TRBD2	TRBJ2-7	NA	TGCAGTGCTAGACGACTAGCGGGAGGTAAGTCGAAGAGAGTCTACGAGCAGTACTTC	CSARRLAGGKSKRVYEQYF
TRBV18	NA	TRBJ2-2	NA	TGTGCCAGCTCACCAAGCAGGGTGCACACCGGGGAGCTGTTTTTT	CASSPSRVHTGELFF
TRBV6-1	TRBD1	TRBJ2-4	NA	TGTGCCAGCAGAGGGACAGGGGGCCTAGCCAAAAACATTCAGTACTTC	CASRGTGGLAKNIQYF
TRBV10-1	NA	TRBJ2-3	few	TGCGCCACGCGAGAAGGAGACAGCACAGATACGCAGTATTTT	CATREGDSTDTQYF
TRBV7-2	NA	TRBJ1-4	few	TGTGCCAGCAGCTTAGCGGGGGGCCTTTGGGAAAAACTGTTTTTT	CASSLAGGLWEKLFF
TRBV5-1	TRBD1	TRBJ1-4	NA	TGCGCCAGCAGCTTGGATCCCGGGACAGAGGGAAAACTGTTTTTT	CASSLDPGTEGKLFF
TRBV20-1	NA	TRBJ2-1	NA	TGCAGTGCTATCTACGGGAGCTCCTACAATGAGCAGTTCTTC	CSAIYGSSYNEQFF